This T cell receptor (beta chain) is from a study of beta chain features in type 1 diabetes (dated by TCRdb to the late 2010s). The study in broad terms: Mean age, gender distribution, total cell number and subset yield did not differ between patients and healthy donors. A total of some 100,000,000 sorted cells were examined across all samples, and a strong correlation was observed between cell number per subset and RNA yield. In the study, TCRB repertoires of sorted circulating CD4+ T cell subsets from recently diagnosed type 1 diabetes patients were compared with those of matched healthy donors. Whereas all 30 or so donors provided naive and central memory subsets, regulatory and stem cell-like memory subsets were isolated from just 8 patients and about 8 healthy donors. Overall results and qualifications from the work: Naive, central memory and regulatory TCRB repertoires appeared to be more similar among patients than among healthy donors. At VDJ recombination sites, patients with type 1 diabetes made fewer insertions and deleted more nucleotides, a pattern implying thymic rearrangement abnormalities. Shorter templates might have been favored by PCR, but patient and control samples were amplified and corrected together, so both groups would have been affected equally by any skew. Type 1 diabetes patients showed a moderate but significant shortening of TCRB CDR3 length in all four CD4+ subsets. Only small numbers of individuals were included in the HLA sub-analyses, which left unresolved whether HLA type had any influence on TCRB rearrangement. Because cDNA was sequenced instead of genomic DNA, highly expressing activated cells could be over-represented, though the groups showed no difference in activation or CD3 levels.

A single peripheral blood draw of approximately 0.11 L on average was collected from each donor into heparinised tubes. Naive, central memory, regulatory and stem cell-like memory CD4+ T cells were sorted on a BD FACSAria II using a panel including CD45RO, CCR7, CD25, CD127, CD95 and CD27. A purity above 95% was achieved for all sorted populations. PBMCs were isolated right away by Lymphoprep density gradient centrifugation and were stained directly, without culture. To minimize batch effects, samples were stained and sorted in pairs, one healthy donor with one patient per experiment. The CDR3 goes from the cysteine to the phenylalanine over 12 residues. Only CDR3 DNA remains: 36 bases, in frame from the first base. Clipping removes 6 bases from V and 2 bases from J, with 1 as the unmatched junction base count. CDR1 and CDR2, per the germline V gene, are SGHDN and FVKESK. The High Capacity cDNA Reverse Transcription Kit was used to reverse transcribe all of the isolated RNA, meaning that expressed TCRB transcripts were what got sequenced. Deep immunoSEQ sequencing was performed on naive, central memory and regulatory T cell samples, with an average of around 3.5 million total reads per sample. After sorted cells were lysed in RLT buffer, RNA was extracted with DNase-treated RNeasy Micro or Mini kits, with the choice depending on cell number. To prevent cross-contamination, each cell subset was processed individually, whereas patient and healthy donor samples were processed jointly. The immunoSEQ multiplex PCR was used to amplify TCRB sequences from cDNA, yielding 87-bp fragments that span the CDR3 region. Sequencing of the amplicons was done on the Illumina HiSeq platform. The paper's processing steps were these. Synthetic template baselines were used to correct PCR bias computationally, reads within Hamming distance 2 were collapsed together, and singletons that could not be merged were discarded. Reads were aligned to IMGT to assign V, D and J genes, CDR3 length, and insertions or deletions at six rearrangement sites. Clonotype counts were normalized to sorted cell number within each subset before computing true diversity and Gini coefficients with the tcR R package. The overlap coefficient, calculated on TCRB nucleotide sequences, was used to quantify repertoire sharing. As a proxy for the pre-selection repertoire, out-of-frame TCRB sequences from naive cells were analyzed. In its TCRdb copy, this immuneACCESS table keeps in-frame sequences only and misses some clones. Where compared with another copy, unresolved V genes explain less than half of these, and the others have no known cause. The DNA was the basis for D and trimming; V, J and clone size are from that table. Here the sample has 250,000 to 300,000 clones; 14% occur a single time. The ten largest make up 0.017% of the sample.

A few counts support this clone. The specificity of this receptor is unknown. It has no much larger one-base neighbor in the sample; base qualities were not kept. This sequence originates from a man between 25 and 39 years old with type 1 diabetes. The sequence links TRBV14 to TRBJ2-7, with TRBD1 matching 7 junction bases. The sequenced material came from naive CD4+ T cells from blood. Interpreted using the paper, the cell subset or site label stands for: true naive CD4+ T cells. In nucleotides, the sequence is TGTGCCAGCAGTCAGGGGGCCTACGAGCAGTACTTC. Translated, this gives CASSQGAYEQYF.